The present T cell receptor beta chain was sequenced within a study of blood T cell repertoires in COVID-19. In the original workflow: Amplifying reference gene primers gave estimates of nucleated cell counts. The data were produced by immunoSEQ multiplex PCR, yet TCRdb's version contains in-frame clones alone and is incomplete. The V and J calls and clone size are taken from that table; D and trimming were inferred from the DNA. The repertoire has some 200,000 clones, approximately 84% of them found once; the top ten carry roughly 7.6%. V was cut by 0 bases and J by 8 bases, with 10 bases left in between. The CDR3 sequence is 13 residues long. Germline V gene lookup returns CDR1 MNHEY and CDR2 SVGAGI.

Sequenced sample: peripheral blood. The rearrangement links TRBV6-5 to TRBJ1-2; TRBD1 is a possible D gene (6 bases). The clonotype comes from a woman between 50 and 59 years old with active or convalescent COVID-19. The CDR3 loop reads CASSYSDRGGYTF. The CDR3 region has the DNA TGTGCCAGCAGTTACTCGGACAGAGGAGGCTACACCTTC.